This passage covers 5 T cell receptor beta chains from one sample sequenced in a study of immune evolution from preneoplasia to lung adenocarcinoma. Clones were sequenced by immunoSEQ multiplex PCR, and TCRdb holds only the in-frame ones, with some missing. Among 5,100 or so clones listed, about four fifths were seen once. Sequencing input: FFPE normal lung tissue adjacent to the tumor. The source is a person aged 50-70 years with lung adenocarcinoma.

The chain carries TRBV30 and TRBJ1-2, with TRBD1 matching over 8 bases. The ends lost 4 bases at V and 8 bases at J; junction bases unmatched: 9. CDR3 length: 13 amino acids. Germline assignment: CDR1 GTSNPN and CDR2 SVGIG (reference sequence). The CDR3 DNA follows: TGTGCCTGGAACCTTCAGGGGGCCGGAGGCTACACCTTC. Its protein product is CAWNLQGAGGYTF.

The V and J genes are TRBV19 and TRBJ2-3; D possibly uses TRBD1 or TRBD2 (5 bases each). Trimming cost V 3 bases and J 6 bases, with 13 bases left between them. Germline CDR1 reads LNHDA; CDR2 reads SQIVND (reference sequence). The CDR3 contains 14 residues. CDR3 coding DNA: TGTGCCAGTAGTATCTGGGGGAGTCGGGATACGCAGTATTTT. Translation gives CASSIWGSRDTQYF.

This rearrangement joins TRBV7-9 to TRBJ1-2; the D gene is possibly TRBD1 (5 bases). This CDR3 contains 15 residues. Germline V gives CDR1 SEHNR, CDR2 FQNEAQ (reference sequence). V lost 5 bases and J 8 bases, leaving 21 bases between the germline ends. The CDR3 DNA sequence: TGTGCCAGCAGCCCCCGGGACTCCAGGAGGGGCGGCTACACCTTC. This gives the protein CASSPRDSRRGGYTF.

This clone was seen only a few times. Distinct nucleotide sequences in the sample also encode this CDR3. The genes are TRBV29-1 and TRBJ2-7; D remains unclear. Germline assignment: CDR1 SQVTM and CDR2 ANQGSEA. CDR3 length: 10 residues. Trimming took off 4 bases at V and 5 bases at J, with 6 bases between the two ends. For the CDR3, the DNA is TGCAGCGTTGTGCAACACGAGCAGTACTTC. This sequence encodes CSVVQHEQYF.

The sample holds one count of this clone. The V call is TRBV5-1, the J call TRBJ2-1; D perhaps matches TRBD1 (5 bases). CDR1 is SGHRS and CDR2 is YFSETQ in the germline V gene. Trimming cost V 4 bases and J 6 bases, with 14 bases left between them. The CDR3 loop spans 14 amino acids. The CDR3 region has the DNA TGCGCCAGCAGCATGACTGCTGGGGCCAATGAGCAGTTCTTC. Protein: CASSMTAGANEQFF. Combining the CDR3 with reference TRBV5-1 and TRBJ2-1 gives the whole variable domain KAGVTQTPRYLIKTRGQQVTLSCSPISGHRSVSWYQQTPGQGLQFLFEYFSETQRNKGNFPGRFSGRQFSNSRSEMNVSTLELGDSALYLCASSMTAGANEQFFGPGTRLTVL.